The rows below give T cell receptor beta chains drawn from one sample of a study of T-cell reconstitution after alpha-beta-depleted transplantation in children. TCRdb ran MiXCR on the PCR reads and lists one entry per CDR3 protein. The repertoire includes about 610,000 distinct CDR3 sequences, over 9.5% of them detected once, and approximately 4.1% sits in the top ten. The sample in question was PBMCs from the stem cell graft donor, obtained from the stem cell graft. The receptors here all came from a human donor who donated a stem cell graft to a child with acute myeloid leukemia. The CDR3 runs from the conserved cysteine through the conserved F or W. The order of the fields is J gene, D gene, clone size, CDR3 length, V gene, CDR3 protein, CDR3 DNA. The D gene is left open where the match is weak. A clone size is listed for some rows: how often the clone was seen (once, few, many), or a class if it is expanded.

TRBJ2-5 . many 14 TRBV28 CASKEGGWQETQYF TGTGCCAGCAAGGAGGGTGGATGGCAAGAGACCCAGTACTTC
TRBJ2-4 TRBD1 many 13 TRBV7-2 CASSWGTENIQYF TGTGCCAGCAGCTGGGGGACAGAAAACATTCAGTACTTC
TRBJ1-5 . . 13 TRBV4-3 CASSRAGSQPQHF TGCGCCAGCAGCCGGGCTGGTTCGCAGCCCCAGCATTTT
TRBJ1-1 . many 15 TRBV27 CASSSTPGTVTEAFF TGTGCCAGCAGCTCCACCCCCGGGACGGTAACTGAAGCTTTCTTT
TRBJ2-7 . many 13 TRBV6-5 CASSYASYDEQYF TGTGCCAGCAGTTACGCTAGCTACGACGAGCAGTACTTC
TRBJ1-3 TRBD1 many 14 TRBV6-1 CASRGQNSGNTIYF TGTGCCAGCAGGGGACAGAACTCTGGAAACACCATATATTTT
TRBJ1-1 . many 14 TRBV24-1 CATSDGPGTKVAFF TGTGCCACCAGTGACGGGCCAGGAACTAAAGTAGCTTTCTTT
TRBJ2-2 . . 15 TRBV20-1 CSASPRLSNTGELFF TGCAGTGCTAGCCCCAGGCTCTCGAACACCGGGGAGCTGTTTTTT
TRBJ1-1 . few 13 TRBV5-6 CASRRETHTEAFF TGTGCCAGCCGGAGGGAGACCCACACTGAAGCTTTCTTT
TRBJ1-2 . many 13 TRBV20-1 CSASKGDGYGYTF TGCAGTGCTAGTAAGGGGGACGGCTATGGCTACACCTTC
TRBJ2-5 . . 13 TRBV10-3 CAIQRGVQETQYF TGTGCCATCCAGAGGGGGGTCCAAGAGACCCAGTACTTC
TRBJ2-3 . . 13 TRBV29-1 CSVRGSPADTQYF TGCAGCGTTCGGGGGTCCCCAGCGGATACGCAGTATTTT
TRBJ2-7 . few 15 TRBV7-9 CASTAFGTSNYEQYF TGTGCCAGCACCGCGTTCGGGACGTCCAATTACGAGCAGTACTTC
TRBJ1-1 . few 11 TRBV29-1 CSATTGTLAFF TGCAGCGCTACAACCGGGACACTGGCTTTCTTT
TRBJ2-7 . . 14 TRBV6-2/TRBV6-3 CASSFGTGFGEQYF TGTGCCAGCAGTTTCGGGACGGGGTTCGGAGAGCAGTACTTC
TRBJ1-2 . few 15 TRBV2 CASSEYGGIGYGYTF TGTGCCAGCAGTGAGTACGGGGGGATCGGCTATGGCTACACCTTC
TRBJ2-5 . many 12 TRBV20-1 CTSRPGGETQYF TGCACATCCCGCCCAGGAGGCGAGACCCAGTACTTC
TRBJ2-3 . many 15 TRBV4-3 CASSQDGAQFDTQYF TGCGCCAGCAGCCAAGATGGGGCCCAGTTCGATACGCAGTATTTT
TRBJ2-1 TRBD2 . 19 TRBV4-1 CASSQERAGVGISYNEQFF TGCGCCAGCAGCCAAGAGAGGGCGGGAGTAGGTATTTCCTACAATGAGCAGTTCTTC
TRBJ2-1 . many 13 TRBV9 CASSFRGYNEQFF TGTGCCAGCAGCTTTCGGGGTTACAATGAGCAGTTCTTC
TRBJ2-7 . many 14 TRBV30 CAWSYGGTSYEQYF TGTGCCTGGAGCTATGGGGGGACCTCCTACGAGCAGTACTTC
TRBJ2-2 TRBD2 . 18 TRBV15 CATSREGLAGRNTGELFF TGTGCCACCAGCAGAGAGGGACTAGCGGGACGGAACACCGGGGAGCTGTTTTTT
TRBJ2-5 . . 16 TRBV28 CASSAPAYPKGETQYF TGTGCCAGCAGTGCCCCCGCCTATCCCAAAGGGGAGACCCAGTACTTC
TRBJ2-2 . . 14 TRBV6-4 CASMLEASTGELFF TGTGCCAGCATGTTGGAGGCTTCCACCGGGGAGCTGTTTTTT
TRBJ1-1 TRBD1 . 14 TRBV10-2 CASKGQLLNTEAFF TGCGCCAGCAAGGGACAGCTCCTCAACACTGAAGCTTTCTTT
TRBJ2-1 . few 13 TRBV20-1 CSARGSMRNEQFF TGCAGTGCTAGAGGTTCAATGAGGAATGAGCAGTTCTTC
TRBJ2-1 TRBD2 many 14 TRBV29-1 CSVGKGLDFNEQFF TGCAGCGTTGGAAAGGGACTAGACTTCAATGAGCAGTTCTTC
TRBJ2-1 . many 11 TRBV29-1 CSVATDNEQFF TGCAGCGTCGCAACTGATAATGAGCAGTTCTTC
TRBJ2-5 TRBD1 few 13 TRBV29-1 CSAGASGGETQYF TGCAGCGCCGGGGCCTCAGGGGGAGAGACCCAGTACTTC
TRBJ1-1 . . 18 TRBV9 CASSPGGGGISRNTEAFF TGTGCCAGCAGCCCCGGTGGGGGGGGAATATCTCGGAACACTGAAGCTTTCTTT
TRBJ2-3 . many 15 TRBV29-1 CSVDSADSAPDTQYF TGCAGCGTTGACTCCGCAGACAGCGCCCCCGATACGCAGTATTTT
TRBJ1-3 TRBD1 many 14 TRBV20-1 CSARDRQGGNTIYF TGCAGTGCTAGAGATAGACAGGGTGGAAACACCATATATTTT
TRBJ2-2 . many 17 TRBV7-9 CASSPEVVFSATGELFF TGTGCCAGCAGCCCTGAGGTGGTTTTTTCCGCCACCGGGGAGCTGTTTTTT
TRBJ2-1 . few 16 TRBV3-1 CASSGGQAPGYNEQFF TGTGCCAGCAGCGGGGGTCAAGCCCCGGGGTACAATGAGCAGTTCTTC
TRBJ1-5 . . 14 TRBV4-1 CASSQDEQLRPQHF TGCGCCAGCAGCCAAGATGAACAGTTACGGCCCCAGCATTTT
TRBJ2-7 TRBD2 . 14 TRBV7-2 CASSLVRTSYEQYF TGTGCCAGCAGCTTAGTTCGGACTAGCTACGAGCAGTACTTC